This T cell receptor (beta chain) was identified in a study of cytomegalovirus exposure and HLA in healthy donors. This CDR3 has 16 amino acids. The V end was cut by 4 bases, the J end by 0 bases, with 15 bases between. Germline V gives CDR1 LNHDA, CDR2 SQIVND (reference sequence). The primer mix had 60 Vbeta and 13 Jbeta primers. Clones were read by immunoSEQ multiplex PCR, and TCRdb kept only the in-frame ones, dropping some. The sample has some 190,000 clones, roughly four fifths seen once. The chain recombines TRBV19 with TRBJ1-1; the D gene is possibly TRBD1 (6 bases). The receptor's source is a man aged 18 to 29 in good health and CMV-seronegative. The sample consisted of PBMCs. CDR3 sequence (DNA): TGTGCCAGTAGTACATCGACAGGCGCATTGAACACTGAAGCTTTCTTT. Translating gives CASSTSTGALNTEAFF.